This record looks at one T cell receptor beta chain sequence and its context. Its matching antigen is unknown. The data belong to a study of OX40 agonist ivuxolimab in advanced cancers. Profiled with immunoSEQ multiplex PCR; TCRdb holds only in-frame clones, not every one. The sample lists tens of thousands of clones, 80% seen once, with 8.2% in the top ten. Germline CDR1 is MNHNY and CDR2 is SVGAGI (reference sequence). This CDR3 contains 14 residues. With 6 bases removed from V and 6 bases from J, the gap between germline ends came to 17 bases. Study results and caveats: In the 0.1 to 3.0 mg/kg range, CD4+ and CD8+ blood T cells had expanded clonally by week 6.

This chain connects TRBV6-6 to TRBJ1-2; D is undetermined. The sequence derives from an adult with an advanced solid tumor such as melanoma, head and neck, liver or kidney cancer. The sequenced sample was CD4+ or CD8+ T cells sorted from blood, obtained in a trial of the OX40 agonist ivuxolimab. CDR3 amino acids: CASSSWGEKDGYTF. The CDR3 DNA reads TGTGCCAGCAGCTCTTGGGGTGAGAAAGATGGCTACACCTTC.